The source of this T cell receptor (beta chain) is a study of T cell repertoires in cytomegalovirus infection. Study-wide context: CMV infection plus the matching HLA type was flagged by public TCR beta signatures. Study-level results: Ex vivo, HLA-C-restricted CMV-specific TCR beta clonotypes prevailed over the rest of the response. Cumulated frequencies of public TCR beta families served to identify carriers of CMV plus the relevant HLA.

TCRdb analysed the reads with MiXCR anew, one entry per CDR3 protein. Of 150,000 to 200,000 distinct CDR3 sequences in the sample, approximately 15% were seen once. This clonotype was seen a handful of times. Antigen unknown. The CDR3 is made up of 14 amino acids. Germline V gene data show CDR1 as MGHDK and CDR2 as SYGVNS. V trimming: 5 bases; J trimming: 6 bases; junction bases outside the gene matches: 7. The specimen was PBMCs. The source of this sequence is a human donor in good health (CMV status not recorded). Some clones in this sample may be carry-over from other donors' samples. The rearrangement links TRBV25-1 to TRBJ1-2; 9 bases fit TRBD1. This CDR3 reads CASSNRDRANGYTF. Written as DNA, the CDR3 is TGTGCCAGCAGTAACCGGGACAGGGCTAATGGCTACACCTTC.